The present TCR beta chain was sequenced within a study of OX40 agonist ivuxolimab in advanced cancers. The data were produced by immunoSEQ multiplex PCR, yet TCRdb's version contains in-frame clones alone and is incomplete. The table includes 81,000 or so clones, roughly 91% detected once. V dropped 5 bases and J dropped 2 bases, with 13 bases sitting between them. There are 15 residues in the CDR3. The germline V gene has CDR1 MNHNS and CDR2 SASEGT. The chain joins TRBV6-1 to TRBJ1-5, with D perhaps TRBD1 (6 bases). The clonotype comes from an adult with an advanced solid tumor such as melanoma, head and neck, liver or kidney cancer. The sample was CD4+ or CD8+ T cells sorted from blood, taken in a trial of the OX40 agonist ivuxolimab. The CDR3 spells CASSTGPGGNQPQHF. The DNA of the CDR3 is TGTGCCAGCAGTACAGGGCCGGGGGGCAATCAGCCCCAGCATTTT.